A single sample is the source of the 21 T cell receptor beta chains below, sequenced in a study of CD8 T cells in ankylosing spondylitis. Study-wide points: Blood from ankylosing spondylitis patients appeared to carry a characteristic eight-variant TCR beta motif.

MiXCR, applied by TCRdb to the 5' RACE reads, yields one record per CDR3 protein. The table has about 220,000 distinct CDR3 sequences, 15% to 20% seen once; the top ten hold under 45%. Antigens of these TCRs are unknown. Sequenced sample: blood, either unsorted or a sorted T cell fraction (not recorded which). The source is a male donor with ankylosing spondylitis.

This clonotype appeared a few times. The chain couples TRBV5-1 to TRBJ2-1; D is possibly TRBD1 or TRBD2 (6 bases each). The V gene lost 4 bases and the J gene lost 4 bases, with 12 bases spanning the gap. This CDR3 region has 14 residues. Looked up from germline, CDR1 is SGHRS and CDR2 is YFSETQ. In nucleotides, the CDR3 is TGCGCCAGCAGCGGAGGGGGTAGTTACAATGAGCAGTTCTTC. Translating gives CASSGGGSYNEQFF.

This clonotype was observed a handful of times. This chain connects TRBV7-2 to TRBJ2-1; no definite D call. The CDR3 totals 14 residues. The V end lost 3 bases, the J end lost 4 bases, and 10 bases lay between the germline ends. Looked up from germline, CDR1 is SGHTA and CDR2 is FQGNSA. The CDR3 sequence: CASSFSTGYNEQFF. CDR3 coding DNA: TGTGCCAGCAGCTTTTCCACCGGGTACAATGAGCAGTTCTTC. The complete variable domain, with remaining parts taken from reference TRBV7-2 and TRBJ2-1, reads GAGVSQSPSNKVTEKGKDVELRCDPISGHTALYWYRQSLGQGLEFLIYFQGNSAPDKSGLPSDRFSAERTGGSVSTLTIQRTQQEDSAVYLCASSFSTGYNEQFFGPGTRLTVL.

This clonotype was picked up a small number of times. This chain links TRBV5-6 with TRBJ2-3; 14 nucleotides line up with TRBD2. In germline, CDR1 is SGHDT, CDR2 YYEEEE. The CDR3 totals 16 residues. Germline trimming cut 3 bases from V and 6 bases from J; bases unmatched to any gene: 6. In nucleotides, the CDR3 is TGTGCCAGCAGCTCAGGGACTAGCGGGGGAATGGATACGCAGTATTTT. Its protein product is CASSSGTSGGMDTQYF.

The chain carries TRBV13 and TRBJ2-3, with D uncertain. From germline, CDR1 is PRHDT and CDR2 FYEKMQ (reference sequence). The ends were cut back, 2 bases at V and 4 bases at J, with 19 bases in the middle. This CDR3 is 17 amino acids long. CDR3 in DNA: TGTGCCAGCAGCTTAAATATCAGGAGTAGTAAGTCAGATACGCAGTATTTT. This encodes CASSLNIRSSKSDTQYF.

This clonotype was observed many times. The chain joins TRBV5-1 to TRBJ2-7, with TRBD1 as a possible D gene (6 bases). The CDR3 loop spans 13 amino acids. With 5 bases removed from V and 2 bases from J, the gap between germline ends came to 11 bases. CDR1 SGHRS and CDR2 YFSETQ come from the germline V gene. CDR3 DNA: TGCGCCAGCAGACCGGACAGCACCTACGAGCAGTACTTC. Its translation: CASRPDSTYEQYF.

The sample holds a few counts of this clonotype. V is TRBV20-1 and J is TRBJ2-7; 8 positions agree with TRBD1. Germline CDR1 reads DFQATT; CDR2 reads SNEGSKA (reference sequence). After removal of 2 bases from V and 5 bases from J, the junction contained 11 bases not matched to a gene. The CDR3 totals 15 residues. This CDR3 reads CSARWPGGAPHEQYF. As DNA, the CDR3 is TGCAGTGCTAGATGGCCAGGGGGCGCCCCCCACGAGCAGTACTTC.

This clonotype occurred many times. The J gene is TRBJ2-1, the V gene TRBV12-3 or TRBV12-4; TRBD1 might be the D (7 bases). Between the trimmed V and J ends, which lost 5 bases and 5 bases, there was a span of 16 bases. This CDR3 spans 15 amino acids. As DNA, the CDR3 is TGTGCCAGCAGTGTCCAGGGGGGATTAGACAATGAGCAGTTCTTC. Protein sequence: CASSVQGGLDNEQFF.

Only a few counts were recorded for this clonotype. This chain connects TRBV12-3 or TRBV12-4 to TRBJ2-7; D possibly matches TRBD1 or TRBD2 (5 bases each). The V end was cut by 3 bases, the J end by 3 bases, with 12 bases between. CDR3 length: 14 amino acids. The CDR3 sequence is CASSFLGPGYEQYF. Here the CDR3 DNA reads TGTGCCAGCAGTTTCTTGGGACCTGGCTACGAGCAGTACTTC.

This clonotype was detected only once. The chain links TRBV6-1 to TRBJ1-1, with TRBD1 as a possible D gene (6 bases). Germline V lookup: CDR1 MNHNS, CDR2 SASEGT. Trimming left V 3 bases short and J 5 bases short, with 13 bases between. The CDR3 runs to 14 residues. CDR3 in amino acids: CASSDLWDNTEAFF. The CDR3 DNA reads TGTGCCAGCAGTGATCTTTGGGACAATACTGAAGCTTTCTTT.

This clonotype has just a few counts. The chain recombines TRBV9 with TRBJ2-7; 11 nucleotides match TRBD2. V was clipped by 0 bases and J by 0 bases; unmatched bases: 2. The CDR3 runs to 16 residues. CDR1 and CDR2 from the germline V gene are SGDLS and YYNGEE. The CDR3 DNA is TGTGCCAGCAGCGTAGGAGGACTAGCGGGCTCCTACGAGCAGTACTTC. Amino acid sequence: CASSVGGLAGSYEQYF.

This clonotype was seen repeatedly, ten times or more. This chain links TRBV4-1 with TRBJ1-1; tentatively, D is TRBD1 (5 bases). CDR1 is MGHRA and CDR2 is YSYEKL in the germline V gene. The CDR3 totals 16 residues. The V gene lost 4 bases and the J gene lost 0 bases, with 15 bases spanning the gap. This CDR3 reads CASSPGGGAMNTEAFF. CDR3 nucleotides: TGCGCCAGCAGCCCTGGTGGGGGAGCCATGAACACTGAAGCTTTCTTT.

The chain is built from TRBV2 and TRBJ2-3; 8 positions match TRBD2. The germline gives CDR1 SNHLY, CDR2 FYNNEI. The trim removed 10 bases at V and 2 bases at J, leaving 8 bases unmatched. The CDR3 extends over 14 amino acids. The CDR3 loop reads CATISGVFTDTQYF. The CDR3 nucleotides are TGTGCCACAATTAGCGGGGTCTTCACAGATACGCAGTATTTT.

This clonotype was picked up a small number of times. V usage is TRBV2 and J usage is TRBJ1-3; D gene uncertain. The V end was cut by 0 bases, the J end by 4 bases, with 10 bases between. The CDR3 is made up of 15 amino acids. Germline lookup yields CDR1 SNHLY and CDR2 FYNNEI. As DNA, the CDR3 is TGTGCCAGCAGTGAAGCGTTCTACGGGGGAAACACCATATATTTT. Residues: CASSEAFYGGNTIYF.

V is TRBV27 and J is TRBJ1-4, with D uncertain. Germline CDR1 reads MNHEY; CDR2 reads SMNVEV (reference sequence). This CDR3 is built from 15 residues. The germline V and J ends were trimmed by 6 bases and 5 bases, with 16 bases remaining between them. The CDR3 reads CASSESGPRNEKLFF. CDR3 in DNA: TGTGCCAGCAGCGAATCCGGGCCGCGGAATGAAAAACTGTTTTTT.

This clonotype turned up a few times. The rearrangement joins TRBV7-9 to TRBJ2-2, with a possible D match to TRBD1 (5 bases). The V gene lost 8 bases and the J gene lost 0 bases, with 10 bases spanning the gap. CDR3 length equals 14 residues. Germline lookup yields CDR1 SEHNR and CDR2 FQNEAQ (reference sequence). CDR3 amino acids: CASPRTTNTGELFF. CDR3 DNA sequence: TGTGCCAGCCCCCGGACAACGAACACCGGGGAGCTGTTTTTT.

This clonotype was observed a handful of times. The chain links TRBV7-9 to TRBJ2-1; tentatively, D is TRBD2 (6 bases). CDR3 size: 16 residues. The germline V gene encodes CDR1 SEHNR and CDR2 FQNEAQ (reference sequence). V was cut by 4 bases and J by 3 bases, with 16 bases left in between. The CDR3 coding sequence is TGTGCCAGCAGCTCGGGATTGAGGGAGGACTACAATGAGCAGTTCTTC. As protein: CASSSGLREDYNEQFF. Full variable domain (missing parts from reference TRBV7-9 and TRBJ2-1): DTGVSQNPRHKITKRGQNVTFRCDPISEHNRLYWYRQTLGQGPEFLTYFQNEAQLEKSRLLSDRFSAERPKGSFSTLEIQRTEQGDSAMYLCASSSGLREDYNEQFFGPGTRLTVL.

Only a few counts were recorded for this clonotype. The V call is TRBV7-3, the J call TRBJ2-3; D call uncertain. Germline V gives CDR1 SGHTA, CDR2 FQGTGA. The V end lost 2 bases, the J end lost 2 bases, and 8 bases lay between the germline ends. The CDR3 has 14 residues. The CDR3 sequence: CASSLLRATDTQYF. The DNA of the CDR3 is TGTGCCAGCAGCTTACTCCGGGCCACAGATACGCAGTATTTT.

DNA for the CDR3: TGTGCCAGCAGCTTCTACCGGGGGTGGACAGATACGCAGTATTTT. Translating gives CASSFYRGWTDTQYF. The chain carries TRBV7-2 and TRBJ2-3; possibly TRBD2 for D (6 bases). This CDR3 has 15 residues. CDR1 is SGHTA and CDR2 is FQGNSA in the germline V gene. Trimming left V 3 bases short and J 3 bases short, with 13 bases between.

CDR3 region: CASSPMTAGPYNEQFF. CDR3 sequence (DNA): TGCGCCAGCAGCCCGATGACAGCGGGCCCATACAATGAGCAGTTCTTC. The V and J genes are TRBV5-1 and TRBJ2-1; weak D call: TRBD2 (6 bases). The length of the CDR3 is 16 residues. With 4 bases removed from V and 4 bases from J, the gap between germline ends came to 18 bases. Germline CDR1 SGHRS, CDR2 YFSETQ.

The V call is TRBV7-2, the J call TRBJ2-7; D possibly corresponds to TRBD1 (5 bases). This CDR3 is 13 amino acids long. Per germline, CDR1 SGHTA and CDR2 FQGNSA. V gave up 1 base and J gave up 5 bases, with 9 bases separating them. This CDR3 is CASSLVTGDEQYF. CDR3 nucleotide sequence: TGTGCCAGCAGCTTAGTAACAGGCGACGAGCAGTACTTC.

The chain couples TRBV4-3 to TRBJ2-7; 7 bases line up with TRBD1. In germline, CDR1 is LGHNA, CDR2 YSLEER. Losses at the gene ends were 3 bases for V and 1 base for J; bases not matched to a gene: 6. The CDR3 contains 15 residues. The CDR3 nucleotides are TGCGCCAGCAGCCAGTCCTGGGACAGTTCCTACGAGCAGTACTTC. This codes for CASSQSWDSSYEQYF.